Listed below are T cell receptor beta chains from one sample, sequenced in a study of cytomegalovirus exposure and HLA in healthy donors. Profiled with immunoSEQ multiplex PCR; TCRdb holds only in-frame clones, not every one. This sample has around 60,000 clones, with about 93% found just once. Input material: PBMCs. The receptors were sampled from a man aged 18 to 30 in good health and CMV-seronegative. Each CDR3 is given with its conserved first and last residue. D genes are given only for firm matches. Size tells how often a clone was seen (once, few, many) or the class of an expanded clone, and some rows leave it out.

j_gene: TRBJ2-5
d_gene: -
abundance: -
v_gene: TRBV18
CDR3nt: TGTGCCAGCACTTTAGACAGTTACCAAGAGACCCAGTACTTC
CDR3aa: CASTLDSYQETQYF

j_gene: TRBJ1-1
d_gene: -
abundance: -
v_gene: TRBV30
CDR3nt: TGTGCCTGGAACAGGGAAGGTGAAGCTTTCTTT
CDR3aa: CAWNREGEAFF

j_gene: TRBJ1-2
d_gene: TRBD1
abundance: -
v_gene: TRBV28
CDR3nt: TGTGCCAGTACAGGGGGGGTTCTCGGTGGCTACACCTTC
CDR3aa: CASTGGVLGGYTF

j_gene: TRBJ2-1
d_gene: -
abundance: -
v_gene: TRBV27
CDR3nt: TGTGCCAGCTGGGCTAGACAGTCAAATCCGTTCTTC
CDR3aa: CASWARQSNPFF

j_gene: TRBJ1-2
d_gene: TRBD1
abundance: once
v_gene: TRBV7-8
CDR3nt: TGTGCCAGCAGCTTAGTTAACGGGGGACAGGGGAACTATGGCTACACCTTC
CDR3aa: CASSLVNGGQGNYGYTF

j_gene: TRBJ2-2
d_gene: -
abundance: once
v_gene: TRBV27
CDR3nt: TGTGCCAGCAGTTTGAGTCAGGGCAACACCGGGGAGCTGTTTTTT
CDR3aa: CASSLSQGNTGELFF

j_gene: TRBJ2-1
d_gene: -
abundance: -
v_gene: TRBV7-9
CDR3nt: TGTGCCAGCAGCTTAAACGGTCAGGGCTCCTACAATGAGCAGTTCTTC
CDR3aa: CASSLNGQGSYNEQFF

j_gene: TRBJ2-2
d_gene: TRBD1
abundance: -
v_gene: TRBV5-1
CDR3nt: TGCGCCAGCAGCTCACCGGGACAGGGGGCCGTCGGGGAGCTGTTTTTT
CDR3aa: CASSSPGQGAVGELFF

j_gene: TRBJ1-2
d_gene: TRBD1
abundance: once
v_gene: TRBV15
CDR3nt: TGTGCCACCAGCTTACCGACAGGGAACAATGGCTACACCTTC
CDR3aa: CATSLPTGNNGYTF

j_gene: TRBJ2-7
d_gene: -
abundance: -
v_gene: TRBV18
CDR3nt: TGTGCCAGCTCACCCAGGATTGTCAGGGTTTCCCACGAGCAGTACTTC
CDR3aa: CASSPRIVRVSHEQYF

j_gene: TRBJ2-7
d_gene: TRBD2
abundance: -
v_gene: TRBV5-1
CDR3nt: TGCGCCAGCAGCTTGGGGGAGGAGCAGCGGGAGGGCCGCTACGAGCAGTACTTC
CDR3aa: CASSLGEEQREGRYEQYF

j_gene: TRBJ2-2
d_gene: TRBD2
abundance: -
v_gene: TRBV28
CDR3nt: TGTGCCAGCAGAGAGTACGGGAGCGGGGCCGGGGAGCTGTTTTTT
CDR3aa: CASREYGSGAGELFF

j_gene: TRBJ1-2
d_gene: -
abundance: -
v_gene: TRBV6-5
CDR3nt: TGTGCCATCAGTGAGTGGTCAGGGGACTATGGCTACACCTTC
CDR3aa: CAISEWSGDYGYTF

j_gene: TRBJ1-1
d_gene: -
abundance: -
v_gene: TRBV10-2
CDR3nt: TGCGCCAGCAGAAGCAGGGGACAGAACACTGAAGCTTTCTTT
CDR3aa: CASRSRGQNTEAFF

j_gene: TRBJ1-2
d_gene: TRBD1
abundance: medium-sized
v_gene: TRBV13
CDR3nt: TGTGCCAGCAGCTTAGAGAACCAGGACAGGCTGGGAGGCTACACCTTC
CDR3aa: CASSLENQDRLGGYTF

j_gene: TRBJ1-2
d_gene: -
abundance: -
v_gene: TRBV11-2
CDR3nt: TGTGCCAGCAGCTCACCCCCACAGGGCGCCGGCTACACCTTC
CDR3aa: CASSSPPQGAGYTF

j_gene: TRBJ1-4
d_gene: TRBD1
abundance: -
v_gene: TRBV5-5
CDR3nt: TGTGCCAGCAGCCCCCTGATTTCGACAGGGGTAGGTGAAAAACTGTTTTTT
CDR3aa: CASSPLISTGVGEKLFF

j_gene: TRBJ1-5
d_gene: -
abundance: -
v_gene: TRBV2
CDR3nt: TGTGCCAGCAGTGAGGAGCAATTGGTTGGGGAGGGTCAGCCCCAGCATTTT
CDR3aa: CASSEEQLVGEGQPQHF

j_gene: TRBJ2-5
d_gene: -
abundance: -
v_gene: TRBV5-1
CDR3nt: TGCGCCAGCAGCTGGGGGGAGGAGACCCAGTACTTC
CDR3aa: CASSWGEETQYF

j_gene: TRBJ2-3
d_gene: -
abundance: -
v_gene: TRBV28
CDR3nt: TGTGCCAGCAGTCCATGGAAGGGGATGGCACTCAAGCCAGATACGCAGTATTTT
CDR3aa: CASSPWKGMALKPDTQYF

j_gene: TRBJ2-7
d_gene: TRBD1
abundance: -
v_gene: TRBV6-5
CDR3nt: TGTGCCAGCACGGCGGGACAGGGGGCCTACGAGCAGTACTTC
CDR3aa: CASTAGQGAYEQYF

j_gene: TRBJ2-1
d_gene: TRBD1
abundance: -
v_gene: TRBV2
CDR3nt: TGTGCCAGCAGGGACAGGGGACTTGAGCAGTTCTTC
CDR3aa: CASRDRGLEQFF

j_gene: TRBJ1-2
d_gene: -
abundance: -
v_gene: TRBV2
CDR3nt: TGTGCCAGCAGTGGCCCAGGGGCTGGCTACACCTTC
CDR3aa: CASSGPGAGYTF

j_gene: TRBJ1-5
d_gene: -
abundance: -
v_gene: TRBV5-1
CDR3nt: TGCGCCAGCAGCTTGATGCCGGGGAATCAGCCCCAGCATTTT
CDR3aa: CASSLMPGNQPQHF

j_gene: TRBJ2-7
d_gene: TRBD2
abundance: -
v_gene: TRBV18
CDR3nt: TGTGCCAGCTCCCCAACCGGACTAGCGGGAGTGGGAGTTGGTTGGCAGTACTTC
CDR3aa: CASSPTGLAGVGVGWQYF

j_gene: TRBJ2-7
d_gene: -
abundance: -
v_gene: TRBV7-6
CDR3nt: TGTGCCAGCAGCTTAAGGGATGACAGGACAAGCTCCTACGAGCAGTACTTC
CDR3aa: CASSLRDDRTSSYEQYF

j_gene: TRBJ2-7
d_gene: TRBD1
abundance: -
v_gene: TRBV30
CDR3nt: TGTGCCTGGAGTGGGGGACAGGGGGCCTACTACGAGCAGTACTTC
CDR3aa: CAWSGGQGAYYEQYF

j_gene: TRBJ2-1
d_gene: -
abundance: -
v_gene: TRBV29-1
CDR3nt: TGCGACAAAACCGAGCAGTTCTTC
CDR3aa: CDKTEQFF

j_gene: TRBJ2-7
d_gene: TRBD2
abundance: -
v_gene: TRBV11-2
CDR3nt: TGTGCCAGCAGCCGGACTAGCGGGATGGTTTACGAGCAGTACTTC
CDR3aa: CASSRTSGMVYEQYF